This TCR beta chain was observed in a study of blood T cell repertoires in COVID-19. The overall study: Acute-phase and convalescent COVID-19 samples originated in the United States, Italy and Spain. Sample material is recorded as cDNA or gDNA derived from T cells, B-cell-depleted T cells, or PBMCs.

Per the authors' pipeline: Estimates of nucleated cell counts were drawn from the amplification of reference gene primers. Libraries were prepared by immunoSEQ multiplex PCR; TCRdb keeps only in-frame clonotypes and omits some of them. The D gene and trimming were derived from the DNA, and the V and J assignments and clone size from that table. The profile shows 150,000 to 200,000 clones, approximately 90% of them singletons. Trimming removed 3 bases from V and 3 bases from J, with 12 bases in between. CDR1 is MNHEY and CDR2 is SVGEGT in the germline V gene. This CDR3 comprises 14 residues. The TCR comes from a young man who had recovered from COVID-19. The chain is built from TRBV6-2 or TRBV6-3 and TRBJ2-7; tentatively, D is TRBD2 (6 bases). Sequenced sample: peripheral blood. CDR3 DNA: TGTGCCAGCAGTTATAAGGACGGGAGCTACGAGCAGTACTTC. Translated, it gives CASSYKDGSYEQYF.